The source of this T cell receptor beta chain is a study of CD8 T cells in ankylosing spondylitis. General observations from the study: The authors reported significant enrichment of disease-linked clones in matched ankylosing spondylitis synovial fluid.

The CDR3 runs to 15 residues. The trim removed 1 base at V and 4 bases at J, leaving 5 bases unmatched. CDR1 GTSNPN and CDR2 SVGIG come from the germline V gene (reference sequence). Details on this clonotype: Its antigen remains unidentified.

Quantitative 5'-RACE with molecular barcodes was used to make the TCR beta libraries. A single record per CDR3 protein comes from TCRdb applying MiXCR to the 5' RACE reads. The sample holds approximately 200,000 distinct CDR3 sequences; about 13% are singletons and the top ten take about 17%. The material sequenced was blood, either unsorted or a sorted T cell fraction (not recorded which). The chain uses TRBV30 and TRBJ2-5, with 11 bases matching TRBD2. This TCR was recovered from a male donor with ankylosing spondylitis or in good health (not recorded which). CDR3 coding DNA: TGTGCCTGGAGTGATGGTAGCGGGGGGGCAGAGACCCAGTACTTC. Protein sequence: CAWSDGSGGAETQYF.